What follows are 25 T cell receptor beta chains derived from one specimen sequenced in a study of T-cell reconstitution after alpha-beta-depleted transplantation in children. The authors prepared the TCRbeta library with unique molecular identifiers. TCRdb independently ran MiXCR on the PCR reads; one entry per CDR3 protein. The table includes around 380,000 distinct CDR3 sequences, roughly 11% detected once. Sequenced here: PBMCs from the stem cell graft donor, sampled from the stem cell graft. The receptors originated from a human donor who donated a stem cell graft to a child with acute myeloid leukemia.

This clonotype was seen a handful of times. V and J are TRBV5-1 and TRBJ1-1; D remains ambiguous. Germline CDR1 SGHRS, CDR2 YFSETQ. The CDR3 runs 14 residues. V was shortened by 3 bases and J by 1 base, with 10 bases between the two germline ends. This chain's CDR3 is CASSWRGQNTEAFF. The CDR3 nucleotides read TGCGCCAGCAGCTGGCGCGGGCAGAACACTGAAGCTTTCTTT. Full variable domain (missing parts from reference TRBV5-1 and TRBJ1-1): KAGVTQTPRYLIKTRGQQVTLSCSPISGHRSVSWYQQTPGQGLQFLFEYFSETQRNKGNFPGRFSGRQFSNSRSEMNVSTLELGDSALYLCASSWRGQNTEAFFGQGTRLTVV.

The table lists this clonotype with many counts. The V call is TRBV3-1, the J call TRBJ2-2; 7 bases are shared with TRBD1. Germline CDR1 LGHDT, CDR2 YNNKEL (reference sequence). The CDR3 has 17 residues. V was pared by 0 bases and J by 4 bases, with 8 bases of the junction left unmatched. The CDR3 coding sequence is TGTGCCAGCAGCCAAGACAGGGGGACGTTTAGCACCGGGGAGCTGTTTTTT. Its protein product is CASSQDRGTFSTGELFF.

V is TRBV11-2 and J is TRBJ2-1, with D perhaps matching TRBD2 (5 bases). From germline, CDR1 is SGHAT and CDR2 FQNNGV. The CDR3 runs 16 residues. Trimming left V 4 bases short and J 4 bases short, with 17 bases between. The CDR3 DNA sequence: TGTGCCAGCAGCTCAGGAGGTTTTTGGGGATACAATGAGCAGTTCTTC. Protein sequence: CASSSGGFWGYNEQFF.

The V gene is TRBV11-2, the J gene TRBJ2-5; 7 bases line up with TRBD2. From germline, CDR1 is SGHAT and CDR2 FQNNGV. With 7 bases clipped from V and 7 bases from J, the junction kept 6 bases outside the gene matches. The CDR3 spans 12 residues. CDR3 DNA: TGTGCCAGCAAAACCCCGGGGGGGACCCAGTACTTC. It specifies CASKTPGGTQYF.

This clonotype was detected ten times or more. The chain carries TRBV20-1 and TRBJ2-1; no clear D gene. The CDR3 spans 10 residues. Between the trimmed V and J ends, which lost 4 bases and 8 bases, there was a span of 6 bases. The V gene's germline CDR1 is DFQATT and CDR2 SNEGSKA (reference sequence). In nucleotides, the CDR3 is TGCAGTGCTATCCGCGATGAGCAGTTCTTC. Translating gives CSAIRDEQFF.

This clonotype came up a few times. This chain links TRBV27 with TRBJ2-7, with D tentatively TRBD1 (6 bases). V lost 6 bases, J lost 2 bases, and 11 bases lay in between. In germline, CDR1 is MNHEY, CDR2 SMNVEV (reference sequence). This CDR3 is 13 amino acids long. The CDR3 DNA is TGTGCCAGCAGGACAGGACTTACCTACGAGCAGTACTTC. This sequence encodes CASRTGLTYEQYF.

V gene TRBV20-1 combines with J gene TRBJ1-2; no clear D gene. The CDR3 length is 14 residues. The ends were cut back, 1 base at V and 1 base at J, with 10 bases in the middle. Germline V CDR1 and CDR2: DFQATT, SNEGSKA (reference sequence). CDR3 in amino acids: CSARAAGDNYGYTF. CDR3 nucleotide sequence: TGCAGTGCTAGAGCAGCCGGCGATAACTATGGCTACACCTTC.

This clonotype was seen a handful of times. The chain's CDR3 is CSAQDGSSGNTIYF. The CDR3 region has the DNA TGCAGTGCGCAGGACGGCAGCTCTGGAAACACCATATATTTT. This chain connects TRBV20-1 to TRBJ1-3; D call uncertain. Germline CDR1 is DFQATT and CDR2 is SNEGSKA (reference sequence). Trimming shortened V by 6 bases and J by 0 bases, and 12 bases separated the two germline ends. The CDR3 runs to 14 residues.

Only a few counts were recorded for this clonotype. The V call is TRBV27, the J call TRBJ2-3; the match to TRBD1 covers 7 bases. V dropped 5 bases and J dropped 4; count of bases not matched to a gene: 12. The CDR3 loop spans 16 amino acids. From germline, CDR1 is MNHEY and CDR2 SMNVEV (reference sequence). In nucleotides, the CDR3 is TGTGCCAGCAGTCAGACGACAGGGTTCGACTCAGATACGCAGTATTTT. Translated: CASSQTTGFDSDTQYF.

This clonotype was seen many times. This chain uses TRBV6-5 with TRBJ1-1; D ambiguous. CDR1 is MNHEY and CDR2 is SVGAGI in the germline V gene. Trimming shortened V by 7 bases and J by 0 bases, and 12 bases separated the two germline ends. CDR3 size: 14 residues. The chain's CDR3 is CASTDSRVNTEAFF. CDR3 in DNA: TGTGCCAGCACCGATTCACGGGTGAACACTGAAGCTTTCTTT.

This clonotype was seen a handful of times. The chain carries TRBV3-1 and TRBJ2-3, with D perhaps assigned TRBD1 or TRBD2 (6 bases each). The germline V gene encodes CDR1 LGHDT and CDR2 YNNKEL (reference sequence). Trimming stripped 8 bases from V and 5 bases from J, with 17 bases between. CDR3 length: 14 residues. CDR3 sequence reads: CASSGAGTGDTQYF. The CDR3 nucleotides read TGTGCCAGCTCGGGGGCTGGTACAGGAGATACGCAGTATTTT.

This clonotype was seen more than once but under ten times. The CDR3 sequence: CASSGSSGNTIYF. As DNA, the CDR3 is TGTGCCAGCAGTGGAAGCTCTGGAAACACCATATATTTT. The J gene is TRBJ1-3, the V gene TRBV5-4, with unresolved D. V shed 5 bases and J shed 0 bases, with 6 bases lying between them. The CDR3 is made up of 13 amino acids. The V gene's germline CDR1 is SGHNT and CDR2 YYREEE (reference sequence).

This clonotype was observed a handful of times. Sequence at one end of the junction differs from germline and may be a read error. The chain carries TRBV7-2 and TRBJ2-2; D is unclear. This CDR3 has 14 amino acids. Germline CDR1 is SGHTA and CDR2 is FQGNSA. CDR3 residues: CASSLGVNSGELFF. CDR3 in DNA: TGTGCCAGCAGCTTAGGGGTGAACAGCGGGGAGCTGTTTTTT.

J is TRBJ1-1 and V is TRBV2; TRBD1 aligns across 8 bases. Germline V gene lookup returns CDR1 SNHLY and CDR2 FYNNEI. This CDR3 is built from 11 residues. The V gene end was trimmed by 10 bases and the J gene end by 8 bases; junction bases not matched to a gene: 6. The chain's CDR3 is CATVRTGEAFF. The CDR3 nucleotides are TGTGCCACCGTTCGGACAGGGGAAGCTTTCTTT.

This chain joins TRBV5-1 and TRBJ2-1; the match to TRBD2 covers 12 bases. The CDR3 is 17 amino acids. Looked up from germline, CDR1 is SGHRS and CDR2 is YFSETQ. Losses at the gene ends were 4 bases for V and 6 bases for J; bases not matched to a gene: 11. The CDR3 coding sequence is TGCGCCAGCAGCCCGGGAGCGGGGACTAGCGGGCGCAATGAGCAGTTCTTC. Its protein is CASSPGAGTSGRNEQFF.

The chain employs TRBV20-1 and TRBJ1-1; D unresolved. CDR3 size: 17 residues. V was cut by 0 bases and J by 0 bases, with 17 bases left in between. Germline CDR1 reads DFQATT; CDR2 reads SNEGSKA (reference sequence). Here the CDR3 reads CSAREGGAGSMNTEAFF. The CDR3 DNA reads as TGCAGTGCTAGAGAGGGTGGAGCCGGAAGCATGAACACTGAAGCTTTCTTT.

At least ten counts were recorded for this clonotype. The chain employs TRBV6-1 and TRBJ1-5, with no clear D. There are 15 residues in the CDR3. Per the germline V gene, CDR1 is MNHNS and CDR2 is SASEGT. Between the trimmed V and J ends, which lost 4 bases and 6 bases, there was a span of 16 bases. This CDR3 reads CASSGRAAPSQPQHF. The CDR3 nucleotides are TGTGCCAGCAGTGGTCGGGCGGCCCCATCTCAGCCCCAGCATTTT.

This clonotype was seen more than once but under ten times. The V call is TRBV25-1, the J call TRBJ2-1, with 15 bases aligning to TRBD2. The CDR3 totals 17 residues. Germline CDR1 and CDR2: MGHDK and SYGVNS. After removal of 2 bases from V and 3 bases from J, the junction contained 2 bases not matched to a gene. The CDR3 DNA sequence: TGTGCCAGCAGTGAAAAGGGACTAGCGGGGGGCTACAATGAGCAGTTCTTC. Amino acid sequence: CASSEKGLAGGYNEQFF.

The table lists this clonotype with a few counts. This chain uses TRBV24-1 with TRBJ2-3; 9 bases map to TRBD1. Germline V gives CDR1 KGHDR, CDR2 SFDVKD. This CDR3 is 16 amino acids long. J lost 4 bases, V lost 4 bases, and 8 bases had no gene match. DNA for the CDR3: TGTGCCACCAGTGAACCGGGACAGGGCAAAGCAGATACGCAGTATTTT. Amino acid sequence: CATSEPGQGKADTQYF.

There are many counts of this clonotype. The chain links TRBV6-1 to TRBJ1-2; no firm D call. CDR1 is MNHNS, CDR2 SASEGT, per germline. The CDR3 is 15 amino acids. V lost 0 bases to trimming and J lost 0 bases, with 8 bases between them. In nucleotides, the CDR3 is TGTGCCAGCAGTGAAGCGTGGGGAGCTAACTATGGCTACACCTTC. Translated: CASSEAWGANYGYTF.

In its sample, this clonotype was seen a few times. V and J are TRBV5-5 and TRBJ1-4; TRBD1 agrees at 9 bases. Looked up from germline, CDR1 is SGHKS and CDR2 is YYEKEE (reference sequence). The ends lost 3 bases at V and 8 bases at J; junction bases unmatched: 8. The CDR3 sequence is 15 residues long. CDR3 protein: CASSYRTGEHEKLFF. CDR3 nucleotide sequence: TGTGCCAGCAGCTATCGGACAGGGGAACACGAAAAACTGTTTTTT.

This CDR3 is CASSDSRQGGNEQFF. The CDR3 DNA is TGTGCCAGCAGTGACTCCCGCCAGGGGGGCAATGAGCAGTTCTTC. The genes are TRBV6-4 and TRBJ2-1; D may be TRBD1 (7 bases). CDR1 and CDR2 (germline): MRHNA, SNTAGT. V lost 0 bases and J 6 bases, leaving 12 bases between the germline ends. The CDR3 covers 15 residues.

The V call is TRBV20-1, the J call TRBJ1-3, with 12 bases that match TRBD1. V lost 5 bases to trimming and J lost 3 bases; unmatched junction nucleotides: 5. The germline V gene encodes CDR1 DFQATT and CDR2 SNEGSKA (reference sequence). This CDR3 has 15 amino acids. The CDR3 DNA follows: TGCAGTGCTCCCGGGACAGGGGGCCTTGGAAACACCATATATTTT. It encodes CSAPGTGGLGNTIYF.

This clonotype was seen repeatedly, ten times or more. The gene calls are TRBV27 and TRBJ1-4, with D maybe TRBD1 (5 bases). The V and J ends lost 6 bases and 5 bases respectively, with 16 bases between them. CDR1 is MNHEY and CDR2 is SMNVEV in the germline V gene (reference sequence). The CDR3 has 15 residues. The CDR3 loop reads CASSPSGLWNEKLFF. CDR3 nucleotides: TGTGCCAGCAGCCCTTCGGGACTGTGGAATGAAAAACTGTTTTTT. The full variable domain, in which reference TRBV27 and TRBJ1-4 provide the parts outside the CDR3, is EAQVTQNPRYLITVTGKKLTVTCSQNMNHEYMSWYRQDPGLGLRQIYYSMNVEVTDKGDVPEGYKVSRKEKRNFPLILESPSPNQTSLYFCASSPSGLWNEKLFFGSGTQLSVL.

This clonotype came up many times. The chain links TRBV6-2 or TRBV6-3 to TRBJ1-1, with 11 bases that match TRBD1. The CDR3 length is 19 residues. The V segment lost 6 bases and the J segment 3 bases; nucleotides outside the gene matches: 18. Germline CDR1 is MNHEY and CDR2 is SVGEGT. CDR3 sequence (DNA): TGTGCCAGCAGGCCCTCTTACCGGACAGGGGGCACTTCGGACACTGAAGCTTTCTTT. Protein product: CASRPSYRTGGTSDTEAFF.